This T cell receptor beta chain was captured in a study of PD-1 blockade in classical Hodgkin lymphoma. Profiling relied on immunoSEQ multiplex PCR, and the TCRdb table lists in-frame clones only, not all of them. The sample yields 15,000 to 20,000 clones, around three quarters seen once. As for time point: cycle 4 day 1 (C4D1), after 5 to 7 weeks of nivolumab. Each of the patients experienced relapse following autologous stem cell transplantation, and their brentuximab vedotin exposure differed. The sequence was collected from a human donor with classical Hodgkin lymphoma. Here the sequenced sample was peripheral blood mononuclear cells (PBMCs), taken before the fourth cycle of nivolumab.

The CDR3 is CASSGTGRETQYF. CDR3 DNA: TGTGCCAGCAGCGGGACAGGGCGAGAGACCCAGTACTTC. V gene TRBV9 combines with J gene TRBJ2-5; 8 nucleotides align to TRBD1. The CDR3 spans 13 residues. J gave up 4 bases and V 3 bases, and 2 bases lay outside the gene matches. Germline CDR1 and CDR2: SGDLS and YYNGEE.